The 10 T cell receptor beta chains in this list originate from one sample, sequenced in a study of cytomegalovirus exposure and HLA in healthy donors. PCR used 60 Vbeta primers and 13 Jbeta primers. Clones were sequenced by immunoSEQ multiplex PCR, and TCRdb holds only the in-frame ones, with some missing. Among some 160,000 clones listed, about 72% were seen once. The sample taken for sequencing was PBMCs. The source of these receptors is a man between 35 and 55 years old in good health and CMV-seronegative.

This chain joins TRBV7-9 and TRBJ2-5; 8 nucleotides align to TRBD2. This CDR3 comprises 14 residues. Germline values: CDR1 SEHNR, CDR2 FQNEAQ (reference sequence). V dropped 4 bases and J dropped 5; count of bases not matched to a gene: 6. The CDR3, as DNA: TGTGCCAGCAGCTCGGTGGGACTAGGGGAGACCCAGTACTTC. Its protein product is CASSSVGLGETQYF.

This chain links TRBV5-1 with TRBJ1-1; 11 nucleotides match TRBD1. V gave up 3 bases and J gave up 2 bases; unmatched junction bases: 3. The V gene's germline CDR1 is SGHRS and CDR2 YFSETQ. The CDR3 extends over 15 amino acids. The CDR3 sequence is CASSSGTGGNTEAFF. CDR3 sequence (DNA): TGCGCCAGCAGCTCAGGGACAGGGGGAAACACTGAAGCTTTCTTT.

The sample holds a few counts of this clone. The CDR3 sequence is CASSLRLTGIEAFF. DNA for the CDR3: TGTGCCAGCAGCCTACGATTAACCGGGATTGAAGCTTTCTTT. This sequence joins TRBV7-2 and TRBJ1-1; D gene ambiguous. The CDR3 sequence is 14 residues long. V shed 5 bases and J shed 7 bases, with 17 bases lying between them. Germline V gene sequence: CDR1 SGHTA, CDR2 FQGNSA.

The V gene is TRBV5-1, the J gene TRBJ2-1; a possible D gene is TRBD2 (5 bases). The CDR3 runs 15 residues. The V end lost 1 base, the J end lost 5 bases, and 13 bases lay between the germline ends. Looked up from germline, CDR1 is SGHRS and CDR2 is YFSETQ. The CDR3 is CASSLNPAGDNEQFF. The CDR3 DNA is TGCGCCAGCAGCTTGAATCCGGCGGGCGACAATGAGCAGTTCTTC.

The chain joins TRBV1 to TRBJ2-1; the tabulated D call, TRBD2, remains unverified against the DNA. TRBV1 is listed as a pseudogene. The length of the CDR3 is 20 residues. The CDR3: CTSSQGETRAGALGGNEQFF. In DNA, the CDR3 is TGCACCAGCAGCCAAGGGGAGACAAGGGCGGGGGCGCTCGGCGGCAATGAGCAGTTCTTC.

This clone has just a few counts. The gene calls are TRBV2 and TRBJ2-3; 12 nucleotides agree with TRBD2. The CDR3 runs to 15 residues. V lost 6 bases, J lost 2 bases, and 3 bases stayed unmatched. CDR1 is SNHLY and CDR2 is FYNNEI in the germline V gene. This chain's CDR3 is CASRGLAGSTDTQYF. The CDR3 DNA reads as TGTGCCAGCAGGGGACTAGCGGGTTCCACAGATACGCAGTATTTT.

The V and J genes are TRBV6-1 and TRBJ1-4; no firm D call. Germline V CDR1 and CDR2: MNHNS, SASEGT. The CDR3 length is 12 residues. Trimming left V 1 base short and J 13 bases short, with 10 bases between. CDR3 coding DNA: TGTGCCAGCAGTGAAGGTCCGTTTAGACTGTTTTTT. It translates to CASSEGPFRLFF.

V and J are TRBV5-4 and TRBJ1-3, with D tentatively TRBD1 (5 bases). Germline CDR1 is SGHNT and CDR2 is YYREEE (reference sequence). The CDR3 totals 14 residues. The V gene lost 4 bases and the J gene lost 2 bases, with 10 bases spanning the gap. This CDR3 reads CASSRGGAGNTIYF. The CDR3 DNA reads TGTGCCAGCAGCCGGGGAGGGGCTGGAAACACCATATATTTT.

V gene TRBV27 combines with J gene TRBJ2-7; possibly TRBD1 for D (6 bases). The V gene lost 6 bases and the J gene lost 0 bases, with 18 bases spanning the gap. The germline V gene encodes CDR1 MNHEY and CDR2 SMNVEV (reference sequence). The CDR3 runs to 16 residues. In DNA form, the CDR3 reads TGTGCCAGCAGGAAATCACCGGGACAAAGCTCCTACGAGCAGTACTTC. This codes for CASRKSPGQSSYEQYF.

J is TRBJ2-1 and V is TRBV5-1, with TRBD2 identical over 9 bases. V was pared by 1 base and J by 0 bases, with 2 bases of the junction left unmatched. Germline assignment: CDR1 SGHRS and CDR2 YFSETQ. The CDR3 extends over 16 amino acids. CDR3 protein: CASSLQRGASYNEQFF. The CDR3 region has the DNA TGCGCCAGCAGCTTGCAGCGGGGGGCCTCCTACAATGAGCAGTTCTTC.